One and the same sample provided the 6 T cell receptor beta chains below, sequenced in a study of beta chain features in type 1 diabetes. The antigens for these receptors are not known. General study results and limits: Significant though moderate, a shortening of TCRB CDR3s appeared in all four CD4+ subsets of Type 1 diabetes patients.

TCRB transcripts that were expressed got sequenced, as all of the isolated RNA had been reverse transcribed. The table came from immunoSEQ multiplex PCR; TCRdb's copy has only in-frame clones and leaves some out. This sample carries 16,000 or so clones, approximately 79% of them seen once, and the ten largest clones take less than 0.35%. Sequences were obtained from stem cell memory CD4+ T cells from blood. These receptors all stem from a woman younger than 30 with type 1 diabetes.

The chain employs TRBV5-1 and TRBJ2-1; tentative D call: TRBD2 (6 bases). CDR3 length equals 15 residues. Deletions cut 0 bases from V and 8 bases from J, with 15 bases between. Germline-derived CDR1 and CDR2 are SGHRS and YFSETQ. This CDR3 reads CASSLVGREKYEQFF. CDR3 coding DNA: TGCGCCAGCAGCTTGGTTGGCCGGGAGAAGTATGAGCAGTTCTTC. Full variable domain (remainder filled in from reference TRBV5-1 and TRBJ2-1): KAGVTQTPRYLIKTRGQQVTLSCSPISGHRSVSWYQQTPGQGLQFLFEYFSETQRNKGNFPGRFSGRQFSNSRSEMNVSTLELGDSALYLCASSLVGREKYEQFFGPGTRLTVL.

The chain combines TRBV7-9 with TRBJ2-7; a weak D match, TRBD2 (5 bases). Germline CDR1 reads SEHNR; CDR2 reads FQNEAQ (reference sequence). The CDR3 consists of 13 residues. CDR3 in DNA: TGTGCCAGCAGCTTAGGTCTGGCAGGCCCGGAGGACGTC. Translated: CASSLGLAGPEDV.

This sequence joins TRBV6-1 and TRBJ2-1, with 8 bases that match TRBD2. V lost 1 base and J lost 6; bases outside the gene matches: 14. CDR1 is MNHNS, CDR2 SASEGT, per germline. The CDR3 spans 18 residues. The CDR3 reads CASSEDPYSAGVANEQFF. Here the CDR3 DNA reads TGTGCCAGCAGTGAAGACCCATATTCAGCGGGAGTAGCCAATGAGCAGTTCTTC.

The J gene is TRBJ2-7, the V gene TRBV6-1; TRBD1 agrees at 7 bases. Germline V gene sequence: CDR1 MNHNS, CDR2 SASEGT. The CDR3 spans 13 residues. Trimming cost V 6 bases and J 2 bases; bases outside gene matches: 4. The CDR3 coding sequence is TGTGCCAGCAGGACAGGGTGGACCTACGAGCAGTACTTC. Amino acids: CASRTGWTYEQYF.

This CDR3 reads CSVDSPEQENEKLFF. Written as DNA, the CDR3 is TGCAGCGTGGATTCCCCGGAACAGGAGAATGAAAAACTGTTTTTT. The V and J genes are TRBV29-1 and TRBJ1-4, with D tentatively TRBD1 (5 bases). CDR1 and CDR2 (germline): SQVTM, ANQGSEA. The CDR3 runs 15 residues. The V gene lost 6 bases and the J gene lost 5 bases, with 19 bases spanning the gap.

CDR3: CASSPSWRDYEQYF. Here the CDR3 DNA reads TGTGCCAGTAGCCCTAGCTGGAGGGACTACGAGCAGTACTTC. The chain recombines TRBV19 with TRBJ2-7; tentative D call: TRBD2 (6 bases). The V gene lost 6 bases and the J gene lost 3 bases, with 15 bases spanning the gap. The CDR3 is made up of 14 amino acids. CDR1 is LNHDA, CDR2 SQIVND, per germline (reference sequence). The full variable domain, completed using reference TRBV19 and TRBJ2-7, is DGGITQSPKYLFRKEGQNVTLSCEQNLNHDAMYWYRQDPGQGLRLIYYSQIVNDFQKGDIAEGYSVSREKKESFPLTVTSAQKNPTAFYLCASSPSWRDYEQYFGPGTRLTVT.